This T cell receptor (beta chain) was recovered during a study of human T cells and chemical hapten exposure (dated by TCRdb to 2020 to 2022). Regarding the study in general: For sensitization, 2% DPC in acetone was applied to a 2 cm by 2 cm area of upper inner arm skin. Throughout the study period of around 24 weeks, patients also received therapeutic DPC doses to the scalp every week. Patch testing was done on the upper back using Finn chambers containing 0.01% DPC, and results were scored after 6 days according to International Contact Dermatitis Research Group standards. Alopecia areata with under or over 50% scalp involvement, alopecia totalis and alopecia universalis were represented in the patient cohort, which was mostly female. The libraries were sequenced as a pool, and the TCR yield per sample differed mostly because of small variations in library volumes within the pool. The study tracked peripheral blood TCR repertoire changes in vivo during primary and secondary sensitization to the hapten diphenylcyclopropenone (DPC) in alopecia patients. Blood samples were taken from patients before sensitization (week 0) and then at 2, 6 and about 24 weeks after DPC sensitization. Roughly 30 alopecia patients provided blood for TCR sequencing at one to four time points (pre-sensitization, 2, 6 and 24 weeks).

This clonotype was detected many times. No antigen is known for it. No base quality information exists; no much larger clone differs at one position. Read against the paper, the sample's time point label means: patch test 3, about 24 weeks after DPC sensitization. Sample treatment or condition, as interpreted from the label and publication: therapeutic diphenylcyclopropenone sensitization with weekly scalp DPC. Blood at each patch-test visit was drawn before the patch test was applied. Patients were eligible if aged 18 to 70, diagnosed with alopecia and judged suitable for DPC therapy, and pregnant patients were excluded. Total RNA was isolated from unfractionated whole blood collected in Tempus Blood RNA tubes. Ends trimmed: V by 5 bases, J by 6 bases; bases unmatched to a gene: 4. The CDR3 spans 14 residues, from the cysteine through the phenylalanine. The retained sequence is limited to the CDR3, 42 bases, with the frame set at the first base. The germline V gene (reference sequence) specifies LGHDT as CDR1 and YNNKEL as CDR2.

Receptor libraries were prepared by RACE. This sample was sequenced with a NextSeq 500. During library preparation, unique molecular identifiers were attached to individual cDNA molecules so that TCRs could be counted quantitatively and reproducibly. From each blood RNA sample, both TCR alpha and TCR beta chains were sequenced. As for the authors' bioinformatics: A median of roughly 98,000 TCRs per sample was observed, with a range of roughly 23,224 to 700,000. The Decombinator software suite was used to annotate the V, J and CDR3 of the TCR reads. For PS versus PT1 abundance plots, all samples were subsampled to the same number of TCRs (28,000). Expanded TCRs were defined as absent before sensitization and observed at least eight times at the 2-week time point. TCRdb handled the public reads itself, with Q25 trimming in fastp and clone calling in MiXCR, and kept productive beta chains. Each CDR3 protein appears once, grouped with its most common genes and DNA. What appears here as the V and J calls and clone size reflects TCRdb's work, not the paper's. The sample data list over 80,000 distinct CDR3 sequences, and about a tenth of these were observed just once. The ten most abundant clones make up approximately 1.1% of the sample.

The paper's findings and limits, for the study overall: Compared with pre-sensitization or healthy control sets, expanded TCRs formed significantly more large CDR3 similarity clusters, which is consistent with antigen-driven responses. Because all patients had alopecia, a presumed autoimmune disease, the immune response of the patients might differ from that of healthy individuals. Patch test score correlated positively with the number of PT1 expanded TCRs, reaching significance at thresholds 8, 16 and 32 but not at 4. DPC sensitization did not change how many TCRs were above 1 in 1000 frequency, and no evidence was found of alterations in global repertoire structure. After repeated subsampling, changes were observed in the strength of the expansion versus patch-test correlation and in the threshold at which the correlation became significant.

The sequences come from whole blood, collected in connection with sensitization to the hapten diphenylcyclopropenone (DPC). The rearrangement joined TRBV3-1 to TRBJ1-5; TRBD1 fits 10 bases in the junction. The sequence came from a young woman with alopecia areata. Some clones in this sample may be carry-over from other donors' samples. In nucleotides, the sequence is TGTGCCAGCAGCGGACAGGGGGGTTCTCAGCCCCAGCATTTT. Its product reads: CASSGQGGSQPQHF.